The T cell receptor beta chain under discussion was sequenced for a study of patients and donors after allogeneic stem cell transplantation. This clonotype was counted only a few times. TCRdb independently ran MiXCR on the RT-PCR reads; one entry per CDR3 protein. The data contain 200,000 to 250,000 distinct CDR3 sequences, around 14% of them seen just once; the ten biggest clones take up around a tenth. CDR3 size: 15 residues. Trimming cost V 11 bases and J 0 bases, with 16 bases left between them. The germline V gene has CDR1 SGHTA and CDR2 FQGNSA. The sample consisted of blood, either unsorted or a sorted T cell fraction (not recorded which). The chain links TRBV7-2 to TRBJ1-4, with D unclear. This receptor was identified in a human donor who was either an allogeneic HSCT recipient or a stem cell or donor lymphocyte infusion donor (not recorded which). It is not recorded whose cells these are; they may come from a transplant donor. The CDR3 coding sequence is TGTGCCCGGAGGAATAGACCTGCAACTAATGAAAAACTGTTTTTT. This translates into CARRNRPATNEKLFF.